This is a list of T cell receptor beta chains from one sample in a study of vaccination effects on CD4 cells after COVID-19. The data were produced by immunoSEQ multiplex PCR, yet TCRdb's version contains in-frame clones alone and is incomplete. The repertoire has roughly 60,000 clones, around 68% of them found once; the top ten carry roughly 18%. No cognate antigen is known for these TCRs. Sequences were derived from CD4+ T cells from PBMCs cultured with SARS-CoV-2 spike peptides, sampled before COVID-19 vaccination. The receptors stem from a human donor who received a COVID-19 vaccine. CDR3s include the opening cysteine and the closing phenylalanine or tryptophan. Each record gives: J gene, V gene, clone size, D gene, CDR3 DNA, CDR3 protein. The D gene is left open where the match is weak. Size tells how often a clone was seen (once, few, many) or the class of an expanded clone, and some rows leave it out.

TRBJ1-5 | TRBV14 | once | . | TGTGCCAGCAGCCAAGGCGGTAGCTATAGCAATCAGCCCCAGCATTTT | CASSQGGSYSNQPQHF
TRBJ1-5 | TRBV28 | few | . | TGTGCCAGCAGAAGACAGTACATCGAGCCCCAGCATTTT | CASRRQYIEPQHF
TRBJ2-3 | TRBV29-1 | . | TRBD1 | TGCAGCGTTGCGGCAGGGGGCACTAGCACAGATACGCAGTATTTT | CSVAAGGTSTDTQYF
TRBJ1-2 | TRBV30 | . | TRBD1 | TGTGCCTGGAGTGTACACAGGGGGCAGGAGGACTATGGCTACACCTTC | CAWSVHRGQEDYGYTF
TRBJ1-5 | TRBV6-6 | few | . | TGTGCCAGCAGTTACCACTCAAATGTGCCCCAGCATTTT | CASSYHSNVPQHF
TRBJ1-2 | TRBV19 | . | TRBD1 | TGTGCCAGTAAGGACAGGGGAGGAACTAACTATGGCTACACCTTC | CASKDRGGTNYGYTF
TRBJ2-2 | TRBV7-2 | few | . | TGTGCCAGCAGCTTTCCGGGAATCACCGGGGAGCTGTTTTTT | CASSFPGITGELFF
TRBJ1-5 | TRBV27 | . | . | TGTGCCAGCAGTTTATTGGGAGCGGGCAATCAGCCCCAGCATTTT | CASSLLGAGNQPQHF
TRBJ2-3 | TRBV6-2/TRBV6-3 | . | . | TGTGCCAGCAGCCTAGGAGTAGAGACAGATACGCAGTATTTT | CASSLGVETDTQYF
TRBJ1-3 | TRBV6-6 | . | TRBD1 | TGTGCCAGCAGTACCCGGACAGGCTCTGGAAACACCATATATTTT | CASSTRTGSGNTIYF
TRBJ2-3 | TRBV5-4 | . | . | TGTGCCAGCAGCTCCCGGGACACAGATACGCAGTATTTT | CASSSRDTDTQYF
TRBJ1-4 | TRBV25-1 | . | . | TGTGCCAGCAGAGATCAGGGACATAATGAAAAACTGTTTTTT | CASRDQGHNEKLFF
TRBJ2-5 | TRBV4-2 | . | TRBD1 | TGTGCCAGCAGCCAAGAGGGGGGCACAGGGGGGAGAGAGACCCAGTACTTC | CASSQEGGTGGRETQYF
TRBJ1-2 | TRBV25-1 | . | . | TGTGCCAGCAGCGAGACAGGACCCTATGGCTACACCTTC | CASSETGPYGYTF
TRBJ2-1 | TRBV6-5 | . | TRBD2 | TGTGCCAGCAGTCGGACTAGCGGGAGGCATGAGCAGTTCTTC | CASSRTSGRHEQFF
TRBJ2-2 | TRBV6-5 | . | . | TGTGCCAGTCGGGATCCCAACACCGGGGAGCTGTTTTTT | CASRDPNTGELFF
TRBJ2-7 | TRBV3-1/TRBV3-2 | . | . | TGTGCCAGCAGCCAAGGAGGCTCCGGCCAGGAGCAGTACTTC | CASSQGGSGQEQYF